The 14 T cell receptor beta chains below all came from one sample that was sequenced in a study of shared T cell receptors in the human thymus. The data were produced by immunoSEQ multiplex PCR, yet TCRdb's version contains in-frame clones alone and is incomplete. The sample has hundreds of thousands of clones; around 87% are singletons. These sequences were also reported in another study, on human thymus T cells.

The specimen was thymocytes. All receptors come from a boy in the first two years of life with a congenital heart defect.

Written as DNA, the CDR3 is TGTGCCAGCAGCACTAGCGGGGGGGCAGATACGCAGTATTTT. The encoded protein is CASSTSGGADTQYF. V usage is TRBV7-2 and J usage is TRBJ2-3, with 13 nucleotides matching TRBD2. The V gene's germline CDR1 is SGHTA and CDR2 FQGNSA. The junction had 0 bases not matched to a gene; V was cut back by 5 bases and J by 4 bases. The CDR3 is made up of 14 amino acids.

The V gene is TRBV5-4, the J gene TRBJ2-1; 9 bases map to TRBD1. The J segment lost 0 bases and the V segment lost 6 bases, leaving 10 bases of the junction unmatched. CDR1 SGHNT and CDR2 YYREEE come from the germline V gene (reference sequence). The CDR3 consists of 17 residues. CDR3 DNA sequence: TGTGCCAGCACCCGAGGACAGGGGTCGAGCTCCTACAATGAGCAGTTCTTC. This encodes CASTRGQGSSSYNEQFF.

This rearrangement joins TRBV27 to TRBJ2-5, with 7 nucleotides matching TRBD1. J was trimmed by 3 bases and V by 6 bases; bases with no gene match: 4. The CDR3 is made up of 13 amino acids. Germline V CDR1 and CDR2: MNHEY, SMNVEV (reference sequence). Written as DNA, the CDR3 is TGTGCCAGCAGGACAGGGCTGGAAGAGACCCAGTACTTC. Its protein product is CASRTGLEETQYF.

V and J are TRBV9 and TRBJ2-2; D is unresolved. V dropped 4 bases and J dropped 2 bases, with 6 bases sitting between them. There are 13 residues in the CDR3. The germline CDR1 and CDR2 sequences are SGDLS and YYNGEE. The DNA for the CDR3 is TGTGCCAGCAGCTCTAGAAACACCGGGGAGCTGTTTTTT. Encoded protein: CASSSRNTGELFF.

The chain carries TRBV4-1 and TRBJ1-1; a possible D gene is TRBD1 (6 bases). Germline V gene sequence: CDR1 MGHRA, CDR2 YSYEKL. This CDR3 is built from 15 residues. The V end lost 3 bases, the J end lost 3 bases, and 14 bases lay between the germline ends. In DNA, the CDR3 is TGCGCCAGCAGCCACCCCCGGGACACCGACACTGAAGCTTTCTTT. Amino acids: CASSHPRDTDTEAFF.

Here the CDR3 reads CASRPLAGGRKLEQFF. The DNA of the CDR3 is TGTGCCAGCAGACCACTAGCGGGCGGGAGGAAGTTAGAGCAGTTCTTC. The V call is TRBV28, the J call TRBJ2-1; 9 positions agree with TRBD2. V gave up 6 bases and J gave up 10 bases; unmatched junction bases: 16. Germline loops: CDR1 MDHEN, CDR2 SYDVKM. The CDR3 extends over 16 amino acids.

The chain recombines TRBV19 with TRBJ1-6, with D perhaps matching TRBD1 (5 bases). Germline V gives CDR1 LNHDA, CDR2 SQIVND (reference sequence). Trimming left V 2 bases short and J 10 bases short, with 15 bases between. There are 15 residues in the CDR3. Here the CDR3 DNA reads TGTGCCAGTAGTATACGGCGGGGGAATGGATCACCCCTCCACTTT. Its protein is CASSIRRGNGSPLHF.

CDR3 DNA: TGCGCCAGCAGTGATAGCTCCTATGGCTACACCTTC. This codes for CASSDSSYGYTF. The chain recombines TRBV10-1 with TRBJ1-2; D not certain. The CDR3 totals 12 residues. Germline values: CDR1 WNHNN, CDR2 SYGVQD (reference sequence). Trimming cost V 3 bases and J 4 bases, with 6 bases left between them.

For this clone: One junction end does not reproduce the germline sequence, and a read error may be involved. This chain joins TRBV11-2 and TRBJ2-7; 7 nucleotides align to TRBD1. Germline values: CDR1 SGHAT, CDR2 FQNNGV. This CDR3 spans 14 amino acids. Written as DNA, the CDR3 is TGTGCCAGCAGCTTATCCAGGACAGGTACCCCACGCTCCTTC. Protein: CASSLSRTGTPRSF. Based on the CDR3 plus reference TRBV11-2 and TRBJ2-7, the full variable domain is EAGVAQSPRYKIIEKRQSVAFWCNPISGHATLYWYQQILGQGPKLLIQFQNNGVVDDSQLPKDRFSAERLKGVDSTLKIQPAKLEDSAVYLCASSLSRTGTPRSFGPGTRLTVT.

CDR3 bases: TGCGCCAGCAGCCACACGACAGTTTTAAATGAAAAACTGTTTTTT. Protein product: CASSHTTVLNEKLFF. V and J are TRBV4-3 and TRBJ1-4; D perhaps matches TRBD1 (5 bases). V was cut by 3 bases and J by 5 bases, with 13 bases left in between. The CDR3 has 15 residues. In germline, CDR1 is LGHNA, CDR2 YSLEER.

This rearrangement joins TRBV4-1 to TRBJ1-2, with 8 nucleotides matching TRBD1. V shed 4 bases, J shed 6 bases, and the junction held 13 bases outside the gene matches. This CDR3 contains 16 residues. Looked up from germline, CDR1 is MGHRA and CDR2 is YSYEKL. The CDR3 is CASSLSGQGICHGYTF. The CDR3, as DNA: TGCGCCAGCAGCCTTTCTGGACAGGGAATTTGTCATGGCTACACCTTC.

Regarding this clone: At one end, the junction sequence differs from germline, possibly due to a read error. This sample includes further DNA sequences coding for the same CDR3. The genes are TRBV27 and TRBJ1-6; D may be TRBD1 (6 bases). The CDR3 loop spans 14 amino acids. Germline V gene sequence: CDR1 MNHEY, CDR2 SMNVEV (reference sequence). The CDR3 region is CASSKGQTNSPLHF. The CDR3 coding sequence is TGTGCCAGCAGTAAAGGACAGACTAATTCCCCCCTCCACTTT.

The V call is TRBV5-1, the J call TRBJ2-3, with TRBD2 matching 15 bases. The CDR3 has 18 amino acids. Germline trimming cut 2 bases from V and 1 base from J; bases unmatched to any gene: 5. Germline CDR1 and CDR2: SGHRS and YFSETQ. The CDR3 sequence: CASSFGLAGGPGTDTQYF. The DNA for the CDR3 is TGCGCCAGCAGCTTCGGACTAGCGGGAGGGCCGGGCACAGATACGCAGTATTTT. The full variable domain, completed using reference TRBV5-1 and TRBJ2-3, is KAGVTQTPRYLIKTRGQQVTLSCSPISGHRSVSWYQQTPGQGLQFLFEYFSETQRNKGNFPGRFSGRQFSNSRSEMNVSTLELGDSALYLCASSFGLAGGPGTDTQYFGPGTRLTVL.

The chain links TRBV11-2 to TRBJ1-6, with D possibly matching TRBD1 (5 bases). V gave up 5 bases and J gave up 1 base, with 12 bases separating them. Germline assignment: CDR1 SGHAT and CDR2 FQNNGV. CDR3 size: 16 residues. The DNA of the CDR3 is TGTGCCAGCAGCGCAGATGACAGATCCTATAATTCACCCCTCCACTTT. Residues: CASSADDRSYNSPLHF.